The 26 T cell receptor beta chains listed next were all sequenced from one sample in a study of blood T cells in healthy people across ages. The authors ran a second PCR of about 7 to 11 cycles using a sample-barcoded 5' primer and a J-beta primer mix. Each CDR3 protein is one row after TCRdb ran MiXCR on the 5' RACE reads. The data contain around 1,800,000 distinct CDR3 sequences, 30% to 40% of them singletons. Sequences were obtained from blood. The source of these receptors is a human donor in good health.

This clonotype was seen a few times. The rearrangement links TRBV7-3 to TRBJ1-1; D perhaps matches TRBD1 (5 bases). V was shortened by 4 bases and J by 0 bases, with 15 bases between the two germline ends. Germline V lookup: CDR1 SGHTA, CDR2 FQGTGA. This CDR3 has 16 amino acids. CDR3 in DNA: TGTGCCAGCAGCTCGGGACCAGGGAGTCTGAACACTGAAGCTTTCTTT. This codes for CASSSGPGSLNTEAFF.

The chain recombines TRBV15 with TRBJ2-5; D is perhaps TRBD1 (8 bases). In germline, CDR1 is LNHNV, CDR2 YYDKDF (reference sequence). Between the trimmed V and J ends, which lost 0 bases and 5 bases, there was a span of 25 bases. This CDR3 contains 19 residues. The CDR3 region has the DNA TGTGCCACCAGCAGAGATAGACTAACAGGGGGGGCGGATCGGGAGACCCAGTACTTC. Amino acid sequence: CATSRDRLTGGADRETQYF.

Comment on this clonotype: One junction end disagrees with the germline gene, perhaps due to a read error. The V and J genes are TRBV20-1 and TRBJ2-1; the match to TRBD2 covers 10 bases. Germline loops: CDR1 DFQATT, CDR2 SNEGSKA (reference sequence). This CDR3 has 16 amino acids. In nucleotides, the CDR3 is TGCGGTGCCCCACTAGCGGGGTTGCCCTCCTACAATGAGCAGTTCTTC. It translates to CGAPLAGLPSYNEQFF.

CDR3 nucleotides: TGCACCACGACAGGGATGCGCACTGAAGCTTTCTTT. Its translation: CTTTGMRTEAFF. The chain uses TRBV29-1 and TRBJ1-1, with 7 bases lining up with TRBD1. In germline, CDR1 is SQVTM, CDR2 ANQGSEA. CDR3 length: 12 amino acids.

This clonotype occurred many times. The chain uses TRBV4-1 and TRBJ2-5, with D perhaps TRBD2 (5 bases). Germline V gives CDR1 MGHRA, CDR2 YSYEKL. The CDR3 extends over 13 amino acids. V shed 0 bases and J shed 5 bases, with 7 bases lying between them. For the CDR3, the DNA is TGCGCCAGCAGCCAAGATTGGGAGGAGACCCAGTACTTC. Residues: CASSQDWEETQYF.

The chain recombines TRBV20-1 with TRBJ2-3; D gene ambiguous. Germline lookup yields CDR1 DFQATT and CDR2 SNEGSKA (reference sequence). The CDR3 has 13 residues. Between the trimmed V and J ends, which lost 5 bases and 1 base, there was a span of 10 bases. This chain's CDR3 is CSARTQGTDTQYF. The CDR3 DNA reads as TGCAGTGCTCGGACCCAAGGCACAGATACGCAGTATTTT.

The CDR3 DNA follows: TGTGCCAGCAGCTTTTGGACAGTAAACACTGAAGCTTTCTTT. The encoded protein is CASSFWTVNTEAFF. The chain recombines TRBV7-2 with TRBJ1-1; D is perhaps TRBD1 (6 bases). This CDR3 region has 14 residues. Looked up from germline, CDR1 is SGHTA and CDR2 is FQGNSA. V lost 3 bases, J lost 2 bases, and 10 bases lay in between.

There are a few counts of this clonotype. The V gene is TRBV29-1, the J gene TRBJ1-2; no definite D call. The CDR3 extends over 11 amino acids. Trimming cost V 4 bases and J 5 bases, with 8 bases left between them. Per the germline V gene, CDR1 is SQVTM and CDR2 is ANQGSEA. The CDR3 protein is CSVVSVYGYTF. CDR3 DNA sequence: TGCAGCGTTGTTTCCGTTTATGGCTACACCTTC.

This clonotype was detected a few times. The chain joins TRBV7-2 to TRBJ2-3; D uncertain. The germline V gene encodes CDR1 SGHTA and CDR2 FQGNSA. CDR3 length: 17 amino acids. The V gene lost 5 bases and the J gene lost 13 bases, with 31 bases spanning the gap. The CDR3 region has the DNA TGTGCCAGCAGCGCGAGTCCCGGGCTAACCCCCCGCCTACGCGAGTATTTT. Translating gives CASSASPGLTPRLREYF. The complete variable domain, with remaining parts taken from reference TRBV7-2 and TRBJ2-3, reads GAGVSQSPSNKVTEKGKDVELRCDPISGHTALYWYRQSLGQGLEFLIYFQGNSAPDKSGLPSDRFSAERTGGSVSTLTIQRTQQEDSAVYLCASSASPGLTPRLREYFGPGTRLTVL.

This clonotype was counted only a few times. The chain uses TRBV4-1 and TRBJ1-2, with D perhaps TRBD1 (6 bases). V was pared by 2 bases and J by 13 bases, with 20 bases between. Germline values: CDR1 MGHRA, CDR2 YSYEKL. CDR3 length equals 14 residues. The CDR3 region is CASSQTQDSSLGTF. CDR3 DNA sequence: TGCGCCAGCAGCCAAACCCAGGACAGCTCTCTCGGCACCTTC.

In its sample, this clonotype was seen a few times. This chain joins TRBV7-8 and TRBJ2-5; unclear D gene. V gave up 3 bases and J gave up 3 bases, with 11 bases separating them. Germline lookup yields CDR1 SGHVS and CDR2 FQNEAQ. The CDR3 runs 14 residues. The CDR3 reads CASSFLSWEETQYF. Written as DNA, the CDR3 is TGTGCCAGCAGCTTTTTGTCTTGGGAAGAGACCCAGTACTTC. Based on the CDR3 plus reference TRBV7-8 and TRBJ2-5, the full variable domain is GAGVSQSPRYKVAKRGQDVALRCDPISGHVSLFWYQQALGQGPEFLTYFQNEAQLDKSGLPSDRFFAERPEGSVSTLKIQRTQQEDSAVYLCASSFLSWEETQYFGPGTRLLVL.

V and J are TRBV5-1 and TRBJ1-2; maybe TRBD1 (6 bases). Germline CDR1 reads SGHRS; CDR2 reads YFSETQ. Trimming took 4 bases from V and 8 from J, leaving 18 bases between them. The CDR3 length is 14 residues. The CDR3 DNA follows: TGCGCCAGCAGCCCCCTACGACAGGTCGGCGGCTACACCTTC. Translation gives CASSPLRQVGGYTF.

The chain joins TRBV7-6 to TRBJ2-2; TRBD2 agrees at 13 bases. The junction had 8 bases not matched to a gene; V was cut back by 5 bases and J by 5 bases. This CDR3 contains 17 residues. Germline V gives CDR1 SGHVS, CDR2 FNYEAQ. The CDR3 reads CASSKETSGGKTGELFF. The CDR3 coding sequence is TGTGCCAGCAGCAAGGAGACTAGCGGGGGGAAAACCGGGGAGCTGTTTTTT.

In its sample, this clonotype was seen once. The rearrangement uses TRBV11-2 and TRBJ1-2; D not resolved. The CDR3 extends over 15 amino acids. Trimming stripped 7 bases from V and 8 bases from J, with 23 bases between. CDR1 and CDR2 from the germline V gene are SGHAT and FQNNGV. The CDR3 here is CASTLKWGQAGGYTF. Written as DNA, the CDR3 is TGTGCCAGCACCTTGAAGTGGGGTCAGGCGGGCGGCTACACCTTC.

The chain recombines TRBV7-8 with TRBJ2-7; the D is unclear. This CDR3 is built from 13 residues. V lost 5 bases and J 7 bases, leaving 15 bases between the germline ends. Germline V lookup: CDR1 SGHVS, CDR2 FQNEAQ. This CDR3 is CASSVHGPTEQYF. The CDR3 DNA reads TGTGCCAGCAGCGTACACGGCCCTACAGAGCAGTACTTC.

With regard to this clonotype: A junction end diverges from the germline sequence, so it may reflect a read error. The chain employs TRBV10-3 and TRBJ1-5, with TRBD1 identical over 7 bases. The CDR3 consists of 16 residues. Per germline, CDR1 ENHRY and CDR2 SYGVKD. For the CDR3, the DNA is TGTGCCGTCAGTGAGTCGAGACAGGGAGGCAATCAGCCCCAGCATTTT. Encoded protein: CAVSESRQGGNQPQHF.

This clonotype was counted a few times. The chain combines TRBV20-1 with TRBJ2-7; the match to TRBD1 covers 8 bases. J lost 1 base, V lost 3 bases, and 2 bases had no gene match. CDR1 is DFQATT, CDR2 SNEGSKA, per germline (reference sequence). The CDR3 covers 13 residues. The CDR3 spells CSARGQESYEQYF. CDR3 coding DNA: TGCAGTGCTAGGGGACAGGAATCCTACGAGCAGTACTTC.

The chain employs TRBV21-1 and TRBJ1-5. TRBV21-1 is deemed a pseudogene. This CDR3 has 18 residues. CDR3 DNA: TGTGCCAGCAGCCCTCACGGGGGGGCTTGTAGAAACAATCAGCCCCAGCATTTT. Residues: CASSPHGGACRNNQPQHF.

Remarks on this clonotype: A much more abundant neighbour one base away suggests this may be a read error. The chain uses TRBV7-9 and TRBJ2-1; D unclear. The CDR3 runs to 15 residues. V lost 6 bases, J lost 10 bases, and 22 bases lay in between. Germline V CDR1 and CDR2: SEHNR, FQNEAQ (reference sequence). CDR3 sequence: CASSPHFGELYEQFF. CDR3 DNA sequence: TGTGCCAGCAGTCCACACTTCGGCGAACTCTACGAGCAGTTCTTC.

This CDR3 is CSALSGESTDTQYF. The CDR3 DNA follows: TGCAGTGCGTTGAGCGGGGAAAGCACAGATACGCAGTATTTT. The V and J genes are TRBV20-1 and TRBJ2-3; 7 nucleotides align to TRBD2. Unmatched junction bases numbered 6, after V lost 6 bases and J lost 0 bases. The CDR3 is 14 amino acids. Germline V gene data show CDR1 as DFQATT and CDR2 as SNEGSKA (reference sequence).

The J gene is TRBJ1-1, the V gene TRBV9; a possible D gene is TRBD1 (6 bases). CDR3 length equals 15 residues. Germline CDR1 SGDLS, CDR2 YYNGEE. Trimming cost V 6 bases and J 3 bases, with 18 bases left between them. CDR3 DNA sequence: TGTGCCAGCACCCTTGGGAACAGGGCGGACACTGAAGCTTTCTTT. Amino acids: CASTLGNRADTEAFF.

The J gene is TRBJ1-5, the V gene TRBV19; D unclear. The length of the CDR3 is 17 residues. V was cut by 4 bases and J by 0 bases, with 16 bases left in between. CDR1 and CDR2 (germline): LNHDA, SQIVND (reference sequence). CDR3 amino acids: CASSRWARPNSNQPQHF. DNA of the CDR3: TGTGCCAGTAGTAGGTGGGCCCGCCCAAATAGCAATCAGCCCCAGCATTTT.

This clonotype has a handful of counts. The chain uses TRBV20-1 and TRBJ1-4, with a possible D match to TRBD1 (5 bases). The germline gives CDR1 DFQATT, CDR2 SNEGSKA (reference sequence). The CDR3 has 15 amino acids. V was shortened by 5 bases and J by 10 bases, with 23 bases between the two germline ends. The CDR3 is CSAPLAEGRTGKLFF. The CDR3 nucleotides read TGCAGTGCTCCCCTGGCGGAGGGACGAACTGGAAAACTGTTTTTT.

This clonotype was observed a handful of times. J is TRBJ1-2 and V is TRBV10-3, with 7 bases identical to TRBD1. The CDR3 has 15 amino acids. The V gene end was trimmed by 2 bases and the J gene end by 7 bases; junction bases not matched to a gene: 10. Germline V gene lookup returns CDR1 ENHRY and CDR2 SYGVKD. CDR3 protein: CAISEVAGGYGGYTF. CDR3 bases: TGTGCCATCAGTGAGGTTGCAGGGGGATATGGTGGCTACACCTTC.

About this clonotype itself: One end of the junction varies from germline; a read error may be responsible. V gene TRBV9 combines with J gene TRBJ1-4, with D possibly TRBD1 on 5 matching bases. The CDR3 extends over 15 amino acids. Germline assignment: CDR1 SGDLS and CDR2 YYNGEE. The DNA of the CDR3 is TGTGCCAGCAGCGTAGCCGACAGTCGGAATGAAAAACGGTTTTTT. It codes for CASSVADSRNEKRFF.

The chain has TRBV12-3 or TRBV12-4 and TRBJ1-1; D unclear. The CDR3 covers 14 residues. V gave up 3 bases and J gave up 4 bases, with 12 bases separating them. CDR3 bases: TGTGCCAGCAGTTTGCAGAGAGGGTCCACTGAAGCTTTCTTT. It encodes CASSLQRGSTEAFF.